This T cell receptor beta chain comes out of a study of beta chain features in type 1 diabetes. Reverse transcribing all isolated RNA meant expressed TCRB transcripts were sequenced. Repertoires were generated with immunoSEQ multiplex PCR, while TCRdb's copy carries only in-frame clones and drops some. This sample has 250,000 to 300,000 clones, with 14% found just once. A note on this clone: Its antigen is as yet unknown.

Study-wide results and limits: The analysis here could not establish whether HLA type shapes TCRB rearrangement. Patients with Type 1 diabetes showed moderately but significantly shorter TCRB CDR3s in all four CD4+ subsets.

CDR3 length: 14 amino acids. The V gene lost 6 bases and the J gene lost 0 bases, with 11 bases spanning the gap. The germline CDR1 and CDR2 sequences are MDHEN and SYDVKM. This TCR came from a man aged 25 to 45 with type 1 diabetes. V and J are TRBV28 and TRBJ1-1, with D perhaps TRBD1 (5 bases). The sequenced material came from naive CD4+ T cells from blood. This CDR3 reads CASSSGGMNTEAFF. The DNA for the CDR3 is TGTGCCAGCAGCTCTGGGGGGATGAACACTGAAGCTTTCTTT.